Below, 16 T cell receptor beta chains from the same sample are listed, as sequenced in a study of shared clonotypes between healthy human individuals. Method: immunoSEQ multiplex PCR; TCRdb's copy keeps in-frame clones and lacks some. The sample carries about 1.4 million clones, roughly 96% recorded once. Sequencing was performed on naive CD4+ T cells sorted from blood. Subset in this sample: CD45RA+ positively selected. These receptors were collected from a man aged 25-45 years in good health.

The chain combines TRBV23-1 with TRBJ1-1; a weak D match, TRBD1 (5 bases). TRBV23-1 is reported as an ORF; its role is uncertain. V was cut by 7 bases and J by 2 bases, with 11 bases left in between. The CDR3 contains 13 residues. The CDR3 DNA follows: TGCGCCAGCACCCTTCAGGGAAACACTGAAGCTTTCTTT. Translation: CASTLQGNTEAFF.

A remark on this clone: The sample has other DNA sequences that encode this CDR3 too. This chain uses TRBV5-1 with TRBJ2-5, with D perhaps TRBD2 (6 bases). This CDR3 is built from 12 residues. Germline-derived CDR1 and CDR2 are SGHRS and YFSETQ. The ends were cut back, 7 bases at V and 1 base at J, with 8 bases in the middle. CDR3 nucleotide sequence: TGCGCCAGCGGGGGAGGCCAAGAGACCCAGTACTTC. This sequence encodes CASGGGQETQYF.

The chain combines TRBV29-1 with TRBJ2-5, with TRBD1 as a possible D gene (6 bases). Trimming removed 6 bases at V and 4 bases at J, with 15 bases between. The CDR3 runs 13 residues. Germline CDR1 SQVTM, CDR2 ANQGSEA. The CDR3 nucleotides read TGCAGCGTCCGGGACAAGATGAGAGAGACCCAGTACTTC. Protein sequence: CSVRDKMRETQYF.

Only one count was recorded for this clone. The CDR3, as DNA: TGCAGCGTCAGAATCTTTCTCGGGACTAGCGGGAGGGGTCGTCACTACAATGAGCAGTTCTTC. It is translated as CSVRIFLGTSGRGRHYNEQFF. This chain joins TRBV29-1 and TRBJ2-1, with 16 bases identical to TRBD2. The V gene's germline CDR1 is SQVTM and CDR2 ANQGSEA. V trimming: 6 bases; J trimming: 3 bases; junction bases outside the gene matches: 20. The CDR3 length is 21 residues.

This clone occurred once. The CDR3 nucleotides are TGTGCCAGCAACCGGGGGGCGCGCAACTATGGCTACACCTTC. It translates to CASNRGARNYGYTF. The rearrangement links TRBV6-1 to TRBJ1-2, with D perhaps matching TRBD1 (6 bases). Germline CDR1 is MNHNS and CDR2 is SASEGT. V gave up 7 bases and J gave up 2 bases, with 14 bases separating them. This CDR3 spans 14 amino acids.

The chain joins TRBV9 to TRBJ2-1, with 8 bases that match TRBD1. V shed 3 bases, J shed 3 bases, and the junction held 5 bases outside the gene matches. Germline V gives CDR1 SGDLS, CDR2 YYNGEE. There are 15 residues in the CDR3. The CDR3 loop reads CASSETGVDYNEQFF. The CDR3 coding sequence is TGTGCCAGCAGCGAGACAGGGGTCGACTACAATGAGCAGTTCTTC.

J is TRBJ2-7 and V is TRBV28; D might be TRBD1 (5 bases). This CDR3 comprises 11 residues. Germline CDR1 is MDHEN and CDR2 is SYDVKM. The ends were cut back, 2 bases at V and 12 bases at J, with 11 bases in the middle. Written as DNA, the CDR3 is TGTGCCAGCAGTTTACTTGACAGTAGGTACTTC. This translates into CASSLLDSRYF.

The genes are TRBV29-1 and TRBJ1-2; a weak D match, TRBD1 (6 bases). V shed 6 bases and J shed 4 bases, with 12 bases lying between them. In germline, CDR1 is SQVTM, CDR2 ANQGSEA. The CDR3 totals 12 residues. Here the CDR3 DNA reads TGCAGCGTGGGGGGGGCCCTCTATGGCTACACCTTC. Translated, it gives CSVGGALYGYTF.

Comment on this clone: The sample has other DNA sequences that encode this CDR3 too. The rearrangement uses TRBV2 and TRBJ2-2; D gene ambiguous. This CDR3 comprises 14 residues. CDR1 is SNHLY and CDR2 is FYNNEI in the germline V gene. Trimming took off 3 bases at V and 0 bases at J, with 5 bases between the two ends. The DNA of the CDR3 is TGTGCCAGCAGTGATATTACGAACACCGGGGAGCTGTTTTTT. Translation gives CASSDITNTGELFF. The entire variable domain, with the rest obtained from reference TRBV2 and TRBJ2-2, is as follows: EPEVTQTPSHQVTQMGQEVILRCVPISNHLYFYWYRQILGQKVEFLVSFYNNEISEKSEIFDDQFSVERPDGSNFTLKIRSTKLEDSAMYFCASSDITNTGELFFGEGSRLTVL.

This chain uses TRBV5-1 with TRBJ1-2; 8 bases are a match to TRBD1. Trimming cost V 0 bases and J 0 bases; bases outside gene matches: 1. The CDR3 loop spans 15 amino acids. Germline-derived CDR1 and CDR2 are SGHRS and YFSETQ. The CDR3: CASSLGTGTNYGYTF. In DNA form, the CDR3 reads TGCGCCAGCAGCTTGGGGACAGGGACTAACTATGGCTACACCTTC.

This CDR3 reads CASSLVSGHPHEQYF. CDR3 coding DNA: TGTGCCAGCAGCTTGGTATCGGGACACCCTCACGAGCAGTACTTC. The chain links TRBV11-2 to TRBJ2-7; a weak D match, TRBD1 (6 bases). The V end was cut by 3 bases, the J end by 5 bases, with 17 bases between. The CDR3 length is 15 residues. Germline assignment: CDR1 SGHAT and CDR2 FQNNGV.

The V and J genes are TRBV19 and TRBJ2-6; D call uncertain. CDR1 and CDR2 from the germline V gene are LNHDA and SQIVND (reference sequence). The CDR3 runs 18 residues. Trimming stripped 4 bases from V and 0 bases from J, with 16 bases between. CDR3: CASSREPVTGSGANVLTF. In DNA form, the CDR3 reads TGTGCCAGTAGTAGGGAACCAGTGACGGGCTCTGGGGCCAACGTCCTGACTTTC. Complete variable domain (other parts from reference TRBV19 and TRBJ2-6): DGGITQSPKYLFRKEGQNVTLSCEQNLNHDAMYWYRQDPGQGLRLIYYSQIVNDFQKGDIAEGYSVSREKKESFPLTVTSAQKNPTAFYLCASSREPVTGSGANVLTFGAGSRLTVL.

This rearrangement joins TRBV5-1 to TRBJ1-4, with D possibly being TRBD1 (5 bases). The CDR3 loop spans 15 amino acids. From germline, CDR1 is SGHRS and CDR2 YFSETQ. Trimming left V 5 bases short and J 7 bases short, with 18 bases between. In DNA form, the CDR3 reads TGCGCCAGCAGTCATCGCGGTCAGGGAAGTGAAAAACTGTTTTTT. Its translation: CASSHRGQGSEKLFF.

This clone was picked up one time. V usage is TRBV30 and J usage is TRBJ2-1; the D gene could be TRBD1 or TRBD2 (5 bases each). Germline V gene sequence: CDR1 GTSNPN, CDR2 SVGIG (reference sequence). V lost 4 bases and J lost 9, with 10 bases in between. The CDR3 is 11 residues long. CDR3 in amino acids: CAWIGGGEQFF. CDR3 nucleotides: TGTGCCTGGATTGGGGGTGGTGAGCAGTTCTTC.

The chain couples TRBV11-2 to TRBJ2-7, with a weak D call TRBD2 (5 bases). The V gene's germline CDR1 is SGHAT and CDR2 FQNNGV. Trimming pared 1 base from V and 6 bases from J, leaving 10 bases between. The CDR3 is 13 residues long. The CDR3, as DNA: TGTGCCAGCAGCTTAGTTGGTAGCGCCGAGCAGTACTTC. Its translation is CASSLVGSAEQYF.

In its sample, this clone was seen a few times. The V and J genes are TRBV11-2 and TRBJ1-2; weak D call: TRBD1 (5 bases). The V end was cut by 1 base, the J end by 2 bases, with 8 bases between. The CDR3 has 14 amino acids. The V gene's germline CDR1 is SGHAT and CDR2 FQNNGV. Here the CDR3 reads CASSLGQSNYGYTF. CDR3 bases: TGTGCCAGCAGCTTAGGACAGAGCAACTATGGCTACACCTTC.